This TCR beta chain was sequenced for a study of blood T cell repertoires in COVID-19. Study background: Material from acute and convalescent COVID-19 was sourced from the United States, Italy and Spain.

Participants were aged about 18 to 90 years, lived in around 25 US areas, and enrolled virtually. The CDR3 runs 18 residues. The V gene's germline CDR1 is SNHLY and CDR2 FYNNEI. V lost 6 bases, J lost 0 bases, and 21 bases lay in between. Profiled with immunoSEQ multiplex PCR; TCRdb holds only in-frame clones, not every one. This sample has 120,000 to 150,000 clones, with around 90% found just once. The chain combines TRBV2 with TRBJ1-5; D is undetermined. Sequenced sample: PBMCs or T cells enriched from blood (not recorded which). This sequence was found in a middle-aged woman who had been exposed to COVID-19. In DNA, the CDR3 is TGTGCCAGCAGCGGATACGCAGAGGGCTTATATAGCAATCAGCCCCAGCATTTT. Protein sequence: CASSGYAEGLYSNQPQHF. The whole variable domain, remainder taken from reference TRBV2 and TRBJ1-5, is EPEVTQTPSHQVTQMGQEVILRCVPISNHLYFYWYRQILGQKVEFLVSFYNNEISEKSEIFDDQFSVERPDGSNFTLKIRSTKLEDSAMYFCASSGYAEGLYSNQPQHFGDGTRLSIL.